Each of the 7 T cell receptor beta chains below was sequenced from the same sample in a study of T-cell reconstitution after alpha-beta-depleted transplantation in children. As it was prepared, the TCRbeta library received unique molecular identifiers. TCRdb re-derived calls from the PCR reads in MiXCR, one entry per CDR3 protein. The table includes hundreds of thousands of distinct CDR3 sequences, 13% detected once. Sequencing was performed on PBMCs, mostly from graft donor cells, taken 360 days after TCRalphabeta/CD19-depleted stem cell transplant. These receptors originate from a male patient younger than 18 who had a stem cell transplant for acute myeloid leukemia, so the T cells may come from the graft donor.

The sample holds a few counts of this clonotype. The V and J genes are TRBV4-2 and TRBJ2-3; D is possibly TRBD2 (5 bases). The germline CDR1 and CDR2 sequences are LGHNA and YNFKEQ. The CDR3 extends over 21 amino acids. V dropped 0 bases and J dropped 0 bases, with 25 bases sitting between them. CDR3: CASSQDKRAGRPLSSTDTQYF. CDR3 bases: TGTGCCAGCAGCCAAGACAAGAGGGCGGGTCGACCCTTATCTAGCACAGATACGCAGTATTTT.

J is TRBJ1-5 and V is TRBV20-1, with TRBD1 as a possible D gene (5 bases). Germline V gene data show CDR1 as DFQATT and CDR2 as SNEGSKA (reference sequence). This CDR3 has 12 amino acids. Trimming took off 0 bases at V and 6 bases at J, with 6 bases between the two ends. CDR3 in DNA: TGCAGTGCTAGAGAGGGGGTTCAGCCCCAGCATTTT. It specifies CSAREGVQPQHF.

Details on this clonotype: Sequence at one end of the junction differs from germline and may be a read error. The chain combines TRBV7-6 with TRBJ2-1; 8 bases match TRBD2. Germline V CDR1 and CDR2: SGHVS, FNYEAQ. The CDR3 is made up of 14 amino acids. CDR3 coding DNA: TGTGCCAGCAGCCTAGCGGGCTATGACAATGAGCAGTTCTTC. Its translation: CASSLAGYDNEQFF.

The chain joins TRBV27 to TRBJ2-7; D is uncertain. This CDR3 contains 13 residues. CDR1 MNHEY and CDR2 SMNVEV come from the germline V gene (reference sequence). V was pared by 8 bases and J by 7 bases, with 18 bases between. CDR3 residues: CASGLTGDREQYF. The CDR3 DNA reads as TGTGCCAGCGGATTGACCGGAGATCGGGAGCAGTACTTC.

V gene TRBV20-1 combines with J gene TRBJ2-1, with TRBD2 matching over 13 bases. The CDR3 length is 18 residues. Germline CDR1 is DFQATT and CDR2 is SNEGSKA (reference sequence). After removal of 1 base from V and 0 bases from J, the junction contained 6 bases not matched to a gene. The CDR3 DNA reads TGCAGTGCTAGAGTTACGACTAGCGGGAGGAACTCCTACAATGAGCAGTTCTTC. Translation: CSARVTTSGRNSYNEQFF.

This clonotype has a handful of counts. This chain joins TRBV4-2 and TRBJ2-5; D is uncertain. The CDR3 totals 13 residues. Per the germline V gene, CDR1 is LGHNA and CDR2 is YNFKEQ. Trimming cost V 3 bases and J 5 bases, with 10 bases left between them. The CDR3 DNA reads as TGTGCCAGCAGCCACCAAGTGAAGGAGACCCAGTACTTC. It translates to CASSHQVKETQYF.

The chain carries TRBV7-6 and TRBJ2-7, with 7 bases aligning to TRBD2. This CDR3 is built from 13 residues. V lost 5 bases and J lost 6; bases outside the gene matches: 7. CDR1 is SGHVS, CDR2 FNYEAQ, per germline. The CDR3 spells CASSGLGRSEQYF. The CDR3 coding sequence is TGTGCCAGCAGCGGACTAGGACGAAGCGAGCAGTACTTC.